This T cell receptor beta chain was recorded in a study of blood T cell repertoires in COVID-19. About the research overall: The United States, Italy and Spain supplied acute and convalescent COVID-19 samples. In each case, the material was cDNA or gDNA derived from T cells, B-cell-depleted T cells, or PBMCs.

The authors' processing: Reference gene primers were amplified, and this amplification served to estimate nucleated cell counts. Data came from immunoSEQ multiplex PCR; TCRdb stores just in-frame clones and leaves some out. V, J and clone size reflect that table, while D and trimming were determined from the DNA. The table lists roughly 150,000 clones, 75% to 80% of them singletons. Trimming took 8 bases from V and 0 from J; bases not matched to a gene: 10. Germline V lookup: CDR1 MNHEY, CDR2 SVGAGI. CDR3 length: 15 amino acids. Sequenced sample: peripheral blood. The TCR sequence derives from a woman aged 80 or older with acute or convalescent COVID-19. The chain carries TRBV6-5 and TRBJ2-7, with 7 bases fitting TRBD2. The CDR3 nucleotides read TGTGCCAGCCGGAATCTAGCGGCAAGCTCCTACGAGCAGTACTTC. Translating gives CASRNLAASSYEQYF.